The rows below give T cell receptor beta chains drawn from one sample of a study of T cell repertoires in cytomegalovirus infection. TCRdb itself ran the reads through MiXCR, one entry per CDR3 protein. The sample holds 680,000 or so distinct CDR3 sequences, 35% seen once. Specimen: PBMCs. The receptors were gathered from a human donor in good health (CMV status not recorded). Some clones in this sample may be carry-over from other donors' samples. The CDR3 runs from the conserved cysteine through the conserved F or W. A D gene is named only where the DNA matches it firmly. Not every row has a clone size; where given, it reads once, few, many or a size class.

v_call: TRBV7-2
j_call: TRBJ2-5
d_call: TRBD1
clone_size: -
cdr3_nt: TGTGCCAGCAGTTTGCTAGGGGGCGCCCGGGAGACCCAGTACTTC
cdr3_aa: CASSLLGGARETQYF

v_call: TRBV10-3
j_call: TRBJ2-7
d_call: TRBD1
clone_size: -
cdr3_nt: TGTGCCATCAGTGGACAGGGGGGCTACGAGCAGTACTTC
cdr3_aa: CAISGQGGYEQYF

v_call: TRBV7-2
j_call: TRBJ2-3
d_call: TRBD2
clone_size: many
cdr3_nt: TGTGCCAGCAGTTCAGGACTAGCCCTCAGCACAGATACGCAGTATTTT
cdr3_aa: CASSSGLALSTDTQYF

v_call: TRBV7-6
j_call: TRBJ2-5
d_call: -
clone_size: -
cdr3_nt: TGTGCCAGCAACCCACCCCCCGTGGCGGAGACCCAGTACTTC
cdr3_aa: CASNPPPVAETQYF

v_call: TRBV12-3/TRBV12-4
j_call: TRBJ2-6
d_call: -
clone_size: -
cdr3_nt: TGTGCCAGCAGTACCCCCCGGAAGGTGCTGTATTTTGGGGCCAACGTCCTGACTTTC
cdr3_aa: CASSTPRKVLYFGANVLTF

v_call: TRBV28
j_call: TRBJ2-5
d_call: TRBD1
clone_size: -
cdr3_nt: TGTGCCAGCAGGGGGACAGGGGAAGAGACCCAGTACTTC
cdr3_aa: CASRGTGEETQYF

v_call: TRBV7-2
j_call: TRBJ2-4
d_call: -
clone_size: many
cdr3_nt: TGTGCCAGCAGCTTAGATGGAGGACGCCTGAGGAACATTCAGTACTTC
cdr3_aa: CASSLDGGRLRNIQYF

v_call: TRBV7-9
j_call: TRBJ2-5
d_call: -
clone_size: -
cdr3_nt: TGTGCCAGCAGAAGAGGAGGGCCAGAGACCCAGTACTTC
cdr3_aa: CASRRGGPETQYF

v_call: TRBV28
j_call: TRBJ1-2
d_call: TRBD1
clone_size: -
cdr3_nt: TGTGCCAGCATCGCGGACAGGGCCCAATATGTCTACACCTTC
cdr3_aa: CASIADRAQYVYTF

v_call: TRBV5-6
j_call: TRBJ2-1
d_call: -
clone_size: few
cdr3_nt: TGTGCCAGCAGCTTTTACTCGAACAATGAGCAGTTCTTC
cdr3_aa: CASSFYSNNEQFF